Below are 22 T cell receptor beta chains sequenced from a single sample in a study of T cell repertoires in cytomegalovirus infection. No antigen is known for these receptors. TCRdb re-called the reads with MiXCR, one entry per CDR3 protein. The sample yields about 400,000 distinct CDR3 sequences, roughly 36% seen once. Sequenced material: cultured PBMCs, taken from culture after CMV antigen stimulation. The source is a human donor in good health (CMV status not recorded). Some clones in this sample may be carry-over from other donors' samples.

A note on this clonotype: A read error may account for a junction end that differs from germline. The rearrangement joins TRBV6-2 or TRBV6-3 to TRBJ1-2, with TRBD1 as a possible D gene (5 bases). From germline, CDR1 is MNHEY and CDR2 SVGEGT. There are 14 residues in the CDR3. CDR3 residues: CASSYSLGDYGYIF. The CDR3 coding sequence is TGTGCCAGCAGTTACAGCTTGGGGGACTATGGCTACATCTTC.

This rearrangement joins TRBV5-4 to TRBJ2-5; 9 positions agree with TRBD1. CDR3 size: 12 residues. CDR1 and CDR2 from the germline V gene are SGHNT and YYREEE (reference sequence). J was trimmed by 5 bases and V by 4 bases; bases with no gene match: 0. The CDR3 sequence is CASSGQGETQYF. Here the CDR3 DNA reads TGTGCCAGCAGCGGACAGGGGGAGACCCAGTACTTC.

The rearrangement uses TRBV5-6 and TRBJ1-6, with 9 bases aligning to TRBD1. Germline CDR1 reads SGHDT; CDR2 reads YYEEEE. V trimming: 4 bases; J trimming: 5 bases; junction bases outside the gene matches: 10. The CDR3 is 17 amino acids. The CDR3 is CASSEDRGGPNNSPLHF. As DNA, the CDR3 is TGTGCCAGCAGCGAGGACAGGGGAGGGCCTAATAATTCACCCCTCCACTTT.

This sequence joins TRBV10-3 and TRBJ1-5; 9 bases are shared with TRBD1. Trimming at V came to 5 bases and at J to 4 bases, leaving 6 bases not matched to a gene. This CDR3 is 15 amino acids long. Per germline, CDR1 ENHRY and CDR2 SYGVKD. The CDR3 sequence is CAISSGTGSNQPQHF. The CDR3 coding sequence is TGTGCCATCAGTTCCGGGACAGGGTCTAATCAGCCCCAGCATTTT.

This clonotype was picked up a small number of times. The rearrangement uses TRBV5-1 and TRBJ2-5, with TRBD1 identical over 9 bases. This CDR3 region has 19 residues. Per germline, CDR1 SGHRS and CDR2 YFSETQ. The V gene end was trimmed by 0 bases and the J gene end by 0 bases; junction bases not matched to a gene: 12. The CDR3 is CASSLAPAAGTGYQETQYF. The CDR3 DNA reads TGCGCCAGCAGCTTGGCCCCTGCCGCCGGGACAGGGTACCAAGAGACCCAGTACTTC.

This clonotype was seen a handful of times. CDR3 loop: CASRAGQEANYGYTF. The CDR3 bases are TGTGCCAGCAGGGCTGGACAGGAGGCTAACTATGGCTACACCTTC. This chain links TRBV12-3 or TRBV12-4 with TRBJ1-2; 7 bases line up with TRBD1. There are 15 residues in the CDR3. V was clipped by 6 bases and J by 0 bases; unmatched bases: 7.

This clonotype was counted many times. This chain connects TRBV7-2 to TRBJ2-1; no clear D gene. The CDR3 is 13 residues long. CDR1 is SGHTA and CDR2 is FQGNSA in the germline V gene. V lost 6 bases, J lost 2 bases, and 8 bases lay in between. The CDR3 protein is CASSFYTYNEQFF. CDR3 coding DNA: TGTGCCAGCAGTTTTTATACCTACAATGAGCAGTTCTTC.

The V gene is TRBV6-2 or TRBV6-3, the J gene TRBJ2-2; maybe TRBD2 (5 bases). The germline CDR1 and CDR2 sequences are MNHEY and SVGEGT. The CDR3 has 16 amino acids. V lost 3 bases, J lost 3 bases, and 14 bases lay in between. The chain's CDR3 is CASSYSRMRDTGELFF. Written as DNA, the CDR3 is TGTGCCAGCAGTTATAGTAGAATGCGGGACACCGGGGAGCTGTTTTTT.

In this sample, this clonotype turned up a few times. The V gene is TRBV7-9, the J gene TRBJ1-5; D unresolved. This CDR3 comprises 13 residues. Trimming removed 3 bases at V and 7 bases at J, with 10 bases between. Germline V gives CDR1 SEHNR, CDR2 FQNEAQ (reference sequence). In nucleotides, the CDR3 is TGTGCCAGCAGCTTCCAAGGAAGGCAGCCCCAGCATTTT. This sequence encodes CASSFQGRQPQHF.

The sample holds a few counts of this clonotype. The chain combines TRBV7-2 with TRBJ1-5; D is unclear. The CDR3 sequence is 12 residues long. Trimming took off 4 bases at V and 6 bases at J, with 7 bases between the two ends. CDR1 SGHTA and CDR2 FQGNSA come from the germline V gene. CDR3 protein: CASSSDGQPQHF. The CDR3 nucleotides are TGTGCCAGCAGCTCGGACGGTCAGCCCCAGCATTTT.

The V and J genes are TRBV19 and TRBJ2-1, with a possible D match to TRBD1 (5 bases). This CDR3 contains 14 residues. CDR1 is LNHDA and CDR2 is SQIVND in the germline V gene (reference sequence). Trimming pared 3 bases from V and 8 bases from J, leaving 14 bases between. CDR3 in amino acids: CASSMVLRAHEQFF. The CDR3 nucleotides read TGTGCCAGTAGTATGGTGCTCAGGGCCCATGAGCAGTTCTTC.

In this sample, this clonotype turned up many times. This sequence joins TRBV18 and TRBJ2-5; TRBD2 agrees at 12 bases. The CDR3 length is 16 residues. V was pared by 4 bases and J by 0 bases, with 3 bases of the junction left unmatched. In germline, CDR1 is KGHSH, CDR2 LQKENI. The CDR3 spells CASSRTSGNHQETQYF. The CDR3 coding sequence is TGTGCCAGCTCACGGACTAGCGGGAACCACCAAGAGACCCAGTACTTC.

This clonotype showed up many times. CDR3 sequence (DNA): TGTGCCAGTAGCTGGGACATGGCTAGCGGGATTAACAATGAGCAGTTCTTC. As protein: CASSWDMASGINNEQFF. This chain links TRBV19 with TRBJ2-1; 9 bases line up with TRBD2. Per the germline V gene, CDR1 is LNHDA and CDR2 is SQIVND (reference sequence). V was pared by 6 bases and J by 5 bases, with 14 bases of the junction left unmatched. The CDR3 has 17 residues.

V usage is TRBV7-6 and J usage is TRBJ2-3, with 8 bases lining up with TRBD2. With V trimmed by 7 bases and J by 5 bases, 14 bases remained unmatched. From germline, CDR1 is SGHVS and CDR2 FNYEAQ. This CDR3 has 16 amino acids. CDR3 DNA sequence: TGTGCCAGCAACCGGGTGGGGCTAGCGGGCGGAGATACGCAGTATTTT. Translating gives CASNRVGLAGGDTQYF.

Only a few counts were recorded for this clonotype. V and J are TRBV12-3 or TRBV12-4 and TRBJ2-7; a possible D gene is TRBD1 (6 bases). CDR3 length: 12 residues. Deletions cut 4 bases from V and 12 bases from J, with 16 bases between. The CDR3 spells CASSSLGARLYV. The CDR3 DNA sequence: TGTGCCAGCAGTTCGCTGGGGGCAAGACTGTACGTC.

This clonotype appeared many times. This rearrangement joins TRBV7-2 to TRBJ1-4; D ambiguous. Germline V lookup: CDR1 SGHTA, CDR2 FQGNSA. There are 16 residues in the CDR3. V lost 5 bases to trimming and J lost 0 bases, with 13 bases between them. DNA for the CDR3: TGTGCCAGCAGCCCCGGGAACACTGCAACTAATGAAAAACTGTTTTTT. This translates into CASSPGNTATNEKLFF.

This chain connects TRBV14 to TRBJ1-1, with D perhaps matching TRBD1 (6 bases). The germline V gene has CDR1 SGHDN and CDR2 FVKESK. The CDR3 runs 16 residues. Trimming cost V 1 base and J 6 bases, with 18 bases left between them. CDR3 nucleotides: TGTGCCAGCAGCCAAGGCCGCACAGGGATCTTCTCTGAAGCTTTCTTT. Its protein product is CASSQGRTGIFSEAFF.

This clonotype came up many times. Written as DNA, the CDR3 is TGTGCCAGCAGCCCGGGACAGGGGGCTCCTAACACTGAAGCTTTCTTT. It yields the protein CASSPGQGAPNTEAFF. V is TRBV7-2 and J is TRBJ1-1; TRBD1 aligns across 12 bases. From germline, CDR1 is SGHTA and CDR2 FQGNSA. The CDR3 contains 16 residues. V gave up 5 bases and J gave up 2 bases; unmatched junction bases: 6.

The CDR3 region has the DNA TGTGCCAGCAGTTACGTGTACAGCTTGAACACTGAAGCTTTCTTT. Its protein is CASSYVYSLNTEAFF. The chain joins TRBV6-5 to TRBJ1-1; D is uncertain. The CDR3 extends over 15 amino acids. Germline V gene lookup returns CDR1 MNHEY and CDR2 SVGAGI. Trimming took 2 bases from V and 0 from J, leaving 10 bases between them.

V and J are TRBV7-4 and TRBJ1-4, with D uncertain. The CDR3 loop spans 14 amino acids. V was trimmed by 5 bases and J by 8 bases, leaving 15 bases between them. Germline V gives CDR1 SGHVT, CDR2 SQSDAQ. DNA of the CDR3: TGTGCCAGCAGCCCGGGGTCCCCCGGCGAAAAACTGTTTTTT. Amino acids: CASSPGSPGEKLFF.

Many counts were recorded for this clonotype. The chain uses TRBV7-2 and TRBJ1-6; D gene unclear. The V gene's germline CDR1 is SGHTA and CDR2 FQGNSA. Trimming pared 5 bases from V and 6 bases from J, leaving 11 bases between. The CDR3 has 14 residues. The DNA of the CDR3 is TGTGCCAGCAGCCCAGTTGGAATTAATTCACCCCTCCACTTT. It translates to CASSPVGINSPLHF.

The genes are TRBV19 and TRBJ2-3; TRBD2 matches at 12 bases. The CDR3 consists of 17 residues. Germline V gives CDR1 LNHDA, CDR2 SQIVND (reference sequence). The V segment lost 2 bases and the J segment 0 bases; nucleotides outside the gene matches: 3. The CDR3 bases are TGTGCCAGTAGTATAAGGACTAGCGGGACCAGCACAGATACGCAGTATTTT. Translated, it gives CASSIRTSGTSTDTQYF.